One sample yielded the 25 T cell receptor beta chains listed below, sequenced in a study of cytomegalovirus exposure and HLA in healthy donors. Primers for the PCR totalled 60 Vbeta and 13 Jbeta. The method was immunoSEQ multiplex PCR; TCRdb's version includes in-frame clones alone and lacks a portion of them. This sample yields 150,000 to 200,000 clones, of which approximately 74% are seen a single time; 2.8% belongs to the top ten. Source material: PBMCs. Source of these receptors: a woman in her thirties in good health and CMV-seronegative.

This rearrangement joins TRBV19 to TRBJ2-3; TRBD2 might be the D (5 bases). V gave up 9 bases and J gave up 5 bases, with 12 bases separating them. The CDR3 consists of 12 residues. CDR1 LNHDA and CDR2 SQIVND come from the germline V gene (reference sequence). The CDR3 nucleotides read TGTGCCAGCAGACTCAGCGGAGATACGCAGTATTTT. The encoded protein is CASRLSGDTQYF.

The rearrangement joins TRBV9 to TRBJ1-1, with a weak D call TRBD1 (6 bases). The CDR3 has 18 residues. The germline V and J ends were trimmed by 0 bases and 0 bases, with 18 bases remaining between them. Germline lookup yields CDR1 SGDLS and CDR2 YYNGEE. The CDR3 loop is CASSVVGQGSFMNTEAFF. The DNA for the CDR3 is TGTGCCAGCAGCGTAGTAGGGCAGGGGAGTTTCATGAACACTGAAGCTTTCTTT.

The chain has TRBV7-9 and TRBJ1-4; no clear D gene. CDR3 length: 15 amino acids. The germline gives CDR1 SEHNR, CDR2 FQNEAQ (reference sequence). Deletions cut 2 bases from V and 6 bases from J, with 13 bases between. The CDR3 bases are TGTGCCAGCAGCTTAACTCATAGAATGTATGAAAAACTGTTTTTT. It specifies CASSLTHRMYEKLFF.

The sample holds one count of this clone. The chain uses TRBV28 and TRBJ2-7; weak D call: TRBD2 (6 bases). This CDR3 has 14 residues. Trimming cost V 2 bases and J 9 bases, with 17 bases left between them. CDR1 and CDR2 from the germline V gene are MDHEN and SYDVKM. The CDR3 sequence: CASSLGSGVAPQYF. DNA for the CDR3: TGTGCCAGCAGTTTAGGGTCGGGGGTTGCGCCGCAGTACTTC.

This chain uses TRBV7-9 with TRBJ2-1; 9 nucleotides align to TRBD2. With 5 bases clipped from V and 10 bases from J, the junction kept 3 bases outside the gene matches. The CDR3 sequence is 12 residues long. Germline V gene lookup returns CDR1 SEHNR and CDR2 FQNEAQ (reference sequence). CDR3 protein: CASSLGLAEQFF. The CDR3 DNA reads TGTGCCAGCAGCCTCGGACTAGCGGAGCAGTTCTTC.

The chain links TRBV7-3 to TRBJ2-7; D may be TRBD1 (5 bases). V was pared by 0 bases and J by 4 bases, with 10 bases between. Per the germline V gene, CDR1 is SGHTA and CDR2 is FQGTGA. This CDR3 contains 14 residues. The CDR3 spells CASSLTAGNYEQYF. In DNA form, the CDR3 reads TGTGCCAGCAGCTTAACGGCAGGGAATTACGAGCAGTACTTC.

This clone was observed once. The rearrangement joins TRBV7-9 to TRBJ2-7; possible D gene TRBD2, 6 bases. Trimming stripped 4 bases from V and 1 base from J, with 11 bases between. Germline V lookup: CDR1 SEHNR, CDR2 FQNEAQ (reference sequence). This CDR3 comprises 14 residues. This chain's CDR3 is CASSWASVSYEQYF. The CDR3 DNA is TGTGCCAGCAGCTGGGCTAGCGTATCCTACGAGCAGTACTTC.

This sequence joins TRBV28 and TRBJ1-1, with 9 nucleotides matching TRBD1. The CDR3 totals 14 residues. Germline V lookup: CDR1 MDHEN, CDR2 SYDVKM. V shed 6 bases, J shed 4 bases, and the junction held 6 bases outside the gene matches. In DNA, the CDR3 is TGTGCCAGCAGGGGACAGGGTGGGGGCACTGAAGCTTTCTTT. As protein: CASRGQGGGTEAFF.

V and J are TRBV28 and TRBJ2-6, with 10 bases matching TRBD1. Trimming cost V 2 bases and J 2 bases; bases outside gene matches: 3. Per germline, CDR1 MDHEN and CDR2 SYDVKM. The CDR3 has 17 residues. DNA of the CDR3: TGTGCCAGCAGTTTAGGACAGGGGGTTGCTGGGGCCAACGTCCTGACTTTC. It specifies CASSLGQGVAGANVLTF.

This clone occurred a few times. The CDR3 region has the DNA TGTGCCAGCAGTTCCTGGACAGGGGGTCAGCCCCAGCATTTT. Translation gives CASSSWTGGQPQHF. The rearrangement joins TRBV27 to TRBJ1-5, with TRBD1 identical over 10 bases. Germline assignment: CDR1 MNHEY and CDR2 SMNVEV (reference sequence). The CDR3 covers 14 residues. V shed 4 bases, J shed 6 bases, and the junction held 3 bases outside the gene matches.

The chain uses TRBV18 and TRBJ2-1; TRBD1 might be the D (5 bases). V dropped 7 bases and J dropped 3 bases, with 10 bases sitting between them. CDR1 and CDR2 (germline): KGHSH, LQKENI. The CDR3 length is 13 residues. The CDR3 DNA reads as TGTGCCAGCTTGGGCAGGGACTACAATGAGCAGTTCTTC. Protein sequence: CASLGRDYNEQFF.

The CDR3 DNA reads as TGTGCCAGCAGTCCACCCCGACTAGCGGGACTCTACGAGCAGTACTTC. The encoded protein is CASSPPRLAGLYEQYF. The chain has TRBV28 and TRBJ2-7, with TRBD2 identical over 11 bases. The CDR3 consists of 16 residues. V gave up 5 bases and J gave up 3 bases; unmatched junction bases: 9. CDR1 and CDR2 from the germline V gene are MDHEN and SYDVKM.

V is TRBV5-1 and J is TRBJ2-1; D gene uncertain. The ends were cut back, 2 bases at V and 3 bases at J, with 9 bases in the middle. Germline V gene sequence: CDR1 SGHRS, CDR2 YFSETQ. The CDR3 runs to 14 residues. The CDR3 here is CASSFNIFYNEQFF. Here the CDR3 DNA reads TGCGCCAGCAGCTTCAACATATTCTACAATGAGCAGTTCTTC.

This sequence joins TRBV4-2 and TRBJ2-7, with 7 bases fitting TRBD2. The CDR3 covers 14 residues. Losses at the gene ends were 6 bases for V and 4 bases for J; bases not matched to a gene: 9. Germline CDR1 LGHNA, CDR2 YNFKEQ. CDR3 in amino acids: CASRGGVPGYEQYF. The CDR3 DNA is TGTGCCAGCAGGGGGGGGGTCCCGGGGTACGAGCAGTACTTC.

This chain connects TRBV21-1 to TRBJ1-2; TRBD1 reflects the table's D call only, with no check against the DNA. TRBV21-1 is listed as a pseudogene. The CDR3 is 14 residues long. In nucleotides, the CDR3 is TGTGCCAGCAGCAGACAGGGGGACTTCTATGGCTACACCTTC. Residues: CASSRQGDFYGYTF.

The chain combines TRBV19 with TRBJ2-2, with 7 bases aligning to TRBD2. The germline CDR1 and CDR2 sequences are LNHDA and SQIVND (reference sequence). The CDR3 consists of 16 residues. After removal of 5 bases from V and 3 bases from J, the junction contained 9 bases not matched to a gene. The CDR3 protein is CASSLRTRLDTGELFF. Written as DNA, the CDR3 is TGTGCCAGTAGTTTGAGGACTAGGCTCGACACCGGGGAGCTGTTTTTT. Together with reference TRBV19 and TRBJ2-2, the CDR3 gives the full variable domain: DGGITQSPKYLFRKEGQNVTLSCEQNLNHDAMYWYRQDPGQGLRLIYYSQIVNDFQKGDIAEGYSVSREKKESFPLTVTSAQKNPTAFYLCASSLRTRLDTGELFFGEGSRLTVL.

V gene TRBV7-9 combines with J gene TRBJ2-2; 7 positions match TRBD2. CDR1 is SEHNR, CDR2 FQNEAQ, per germline (reference sequence). CDR3 length: 17 amino acids. The junction had 11 bases not matched to a gene; V was cut back by 5 bases and J by 2 bases. The CDR3 sequence: CASSPRLAKTNTGELFF. The CDR3 DNA is TGTGCCAGCAGCCCCAGACTAGCAAAAACCAACACCGGGGAGCTGTTTTTT.

This sequence joins TRBV19 and TRBJ2-5; a weak D match, TRBD2 (6 bases). CDR1 and CDR2 (germline): LNHDA, SQIVND (reference sequence). This CDR3 is built from 15 residues. V lost 4 bases and J 5 bases, leaving 17 bases between the germline ends. Here the CDR3 reads CASSSGILQGETQYF. Written as DNA, the CDR3 is TGTGCCAGTAGTAGCGGGATTTTACAAGGGGAGACCCAGTACTTC.

In this sample, this clone turned up once. The rearrangement links TRBV6-5 to TRBJ2-5, with a weak D call TRBD2 (5 bases). Germline V lookup: CDR1 MNHEY, CDR2 SVGAGI. V was trimmed by 2 bases and J by 5 bases, leaving 12 bases between them. The CDR3 covers 14 residues. CDR3 residues: CASSYGEPGETQYF. CDR3 coding DNA: TGTGCCAGCAGTTACGGCGAGCCGGGGGAGACCCAGTACTTC.

V usage is TRBV5-4 and J usage is TRBJ2-2, with a possible D match to TRBD1 (5 bases). Trimming cost V 3 bases and J 3 bases, with 9 bases left between them. Germline values: CDR1 SGHNT, CDR2 YYREEE (reference sequence). The CDR3 is 14 amino acids. DNA of the CDR3: TGTGCCAGCAGCTGGCCAGGGTACACCGGGGAGCTGTTTTTT. It encodes CASSWPGYTGELFF.

The chain links TRBV28 to TRBJ2-7; the match to TRBD2 covers 9 bases. The CDR3 has 15 amino acids. CDR1 MDHEN and CDR2 SYDVKM come from the germline V gene. V trimming: 6 bases; J trimming: 1 base; junction bases outside the gene matches: 7. The CDR3 loop reads CASSLAGDMSYEQYF. CDR3 bases: TGTGCCAGCAGCTTAGCGGGAGATATGTCCTACGAGCAGTACTTC.

The chain recombines TRBV9 with TRBJ2-5, with TRBD2 matching 12 bases. Germline CDR1 SGDLS, CDR2 YYNGEE. Losses at the gene ends were 3 bases for V and 4 bases for J; bases not matched to a gene: 13. The CDR3 covers 18 residues. CDR3 DNA: TGTGCCAGCAGCGACCCCCTAGCGGGAGGGCCCTCGCCAGAGACCCAGTACTTC. It specifies CASSDPLAGGPSPETQYF.

The J gene is TRBJ1-5, the V gene TRBV28, with 7 bases identical to TRBD1. Germline-derived CDR1 and CDR2 are MDHEN and SYDVKM. The CDR3 is made up of 12 amino acids. With V trimmed by 6 bases and J by 8 bases, 4 bases remained unmatched. The CDR3 spells CASRRGREPQHF. CDR3 DNA sequence: TGTGCCAGCAGGAGGGGGCGGGAGCCCCAGCATTTT.

The rearrangement uses TRBV15 and TRBJ2-2, with TRBD2 matching over 7 bases. With V trimmed by 5 bases and J by 1 base, 13 bases remained unmatched. Germline V gives CDR1 LNHNV, CDR2 YYDKDF (reference sequence). This CDR3 has 18 amino acids. CDR3 DNA: TGTGCCACCAGCTCTACCGTGCTCACGGGGGGGAACACCGGGGAGCTGTTTTTT. Its protein is CATSSTVLTGGNTGELFF.

This chain joins TRBV5-1 and TRBJ2-1; a weak D match, TRBD2 (6 bases). Germline values: CDR1 SGHRS, CDR2 YFSETQ. V was pared by 3 bases and J by 0 bases, with 13 bases between. The CDR3 is made up of 16 amino acids. The CDR3 DNA reads TGCGCCAGCAGCTCCGGGACTCTTCGCTCCTACAATGAGCAGTTCTTC. Translating gives CASSSGTLRSYNEQFF.